What follows is one T cell receptor beta chain and its context. Its antigen is unidentified. The CDR3 has 16 residues. The V and J ends lost 5 bases and 7 bases respectively, with 21 bases between them. Germline V gene sequence: CDR1 LNHDA, CDR2 SQIVND (reference sequence). Primed by a sample-barcoded 5' primer and a J-beta primer mix, a second PCR proceeded for about 7 to 12 cycles. MiXCR, run by TCRdb on the 5' RACE reads, gives a single entry per CDR3 protein. This table has some 1,800,000 distinct CDR3 sequences, 30% to 40% appearing once. The sample belongs to a study of blood T cells in healthy people across ages. Notes on the study in general: A roughly linear fall in TCR beta diversity per million T cells was seen with increasing age. Higher diversity, along with more naive CD4+ cells, distinguished long-lived donors from aged donors.

The sample comprised blood. This TCR derives from a human donor in good health. The chain links TRBV19 to TRBJ1-5; maybe TRBD1 (6 bases). In DNA, the CDR3 is TGTGCCAGTAGTCTCCACCTGGGGGGGGGCGAACAGCCCCAGCATTTT. Protein product: CASSLHLGGGEQPQHF.